This T cell receptor (beta chain) was sequenced in a study of blood T cell repertoires in COVID-19. In its sample, this clone was seen a few times. Generated by immunoSEQ multiplex PCR, the TCRdb table keeps only in-frame clones and is missing some. Of around 160,000 clones listed, over 75% are singletons. The germline V gene has CDR1 SGHRS and CDR2 YFSETQ. This CDR3 spans 16 amino acids. J lost 6 bases, V lost 0 bases, and 6 bases had no gene match. This chain joins TRBV5-1 and TRBJ2-1; TRBD1 agrees at 10 bases. This TCR derives from a human donor in a cohort sampled during active COVID-19. The sample taken for sequencing was peripheral blood. The CDR3 nucleotides are TGCGCCAGCAGCTTGGGGGACAGGGGAGTGGGCAATGAGCAGTTCTTC. Translated, it gives CASSLGDRGVGNEQFF.